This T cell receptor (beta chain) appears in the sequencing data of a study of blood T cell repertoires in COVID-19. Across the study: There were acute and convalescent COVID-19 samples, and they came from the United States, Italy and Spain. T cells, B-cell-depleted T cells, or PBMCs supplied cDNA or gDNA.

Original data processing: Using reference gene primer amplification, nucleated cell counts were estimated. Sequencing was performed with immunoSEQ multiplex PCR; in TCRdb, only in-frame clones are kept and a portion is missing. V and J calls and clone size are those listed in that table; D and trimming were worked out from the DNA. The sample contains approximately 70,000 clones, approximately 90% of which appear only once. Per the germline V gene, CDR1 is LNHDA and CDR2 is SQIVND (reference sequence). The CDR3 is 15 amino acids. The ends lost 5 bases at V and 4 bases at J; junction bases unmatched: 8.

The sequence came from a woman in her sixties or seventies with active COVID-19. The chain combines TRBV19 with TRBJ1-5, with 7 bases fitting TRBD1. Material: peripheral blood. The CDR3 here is CASSPVDRVNQPQHF. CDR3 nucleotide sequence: TGTGCCAGTAGTCCAGTTGACAGGGTTAATCAGCCCCAGCATTTT.